The 31 T cell receptor beta chains in this list originate from one sample, sequenced in a study of T cells in Graves' hyperthyroidism and ophthalmopathy. RNA transcripts served as the template for amplifying TCR beta CDR3 regions. First-round RT-PCR targeting the TCR CDR3 was performed with the HTBI primer set. TCRdb re-called the multiplex PCR reads through MiXCR, storing one row per CDR3 protein. The sample has hundreds of thousands of distinct CDR3 sequences, about 14% seen once. The specimen was blood. The receptors were gathered from a woman between 45 and 60 years old with Graves' ophthalmopathy.

This clonotype was seen ten or more times. This chain connects TRBV28 to TRBJ1-1; tentatively, D is TRBD1 (5 bases). Trimming took off 7 bases at V and 1 base at J, with 13 bases between the two ends. Germline CDR1 is MDHEN and CDR2 is SYDVKM. The CDR3 runs 14 residues. The CDR3 region is CASNLQGRNTEAFF. CDR3 bases: TGTGCCAGCAACCTCCAGGGCCGGAACACTGAAGCTTTCTTT.

The rearrangement links TRBV7-2 to TRBJ2-2; 7 nucleotides match TRBD2. This CDR3 contains 17 residues. V was pared by 5 bases and J by 1 base, with 10 bases of the junction left unmatched. Per germline, CDR1 SGHTA and CDR2 FQGNSA. As DNA, the CDR3 is TGTGCCAGCAGCCAAGTAGGTAGCGGGCTGAACACCGGGGAGCTGTTTTTT. It encodes CASSQVGSGLNTGELFF.

This sequence joins TRBV7-9 and TRBJ2-7, with 7 nucleotides matching TRBD1. The V and J ends lost 4 bases and 3 bases, in that order; junction bases with no gene match: 6. CDR3 size: 14 residues. CDR1 is SEHNR, CDR2 FQNEAQ, per germline (reference sequence). The CDR3 coding sequence is TGTGCCAGCAGCTCCACAGGGGCCTTCTACGAGCAGTACTTC. Residues: CASSSTGAFYEQYF.

This clonotype has at least ten counts. The rearrangement uses TRBV12-3 or TRBV12-4 and TRBJ2-5; possibly TRBD1 or TRBD2 for D (5 bases each). Trimming left V 6 bases short and J 4 bases short, with 24 bases between. CDR3 length: 17 amino acids. This CDR3 reads CASSPAGGPNLRETQYF. The CDR3 coding sequence is TGTGCCAGCAGCCCCGCTGGGGGACCGAACTTACGAGAGACCCAGTACTTC.

The chain combines TRBV6-5 with TRBJ2-1; no definite D call. Deletions cut 1 base from V and 8 bases from J, with 12 bases between. The CDR3 extends over 14 amino acids. Germline V gene data show CDR1 as MNHEY and CDR2 as SVGAGI. The CDR3 here is CASSYFGSFDEQFF. The CDR3 coding sequence is TGTGCCAGCAGTTACTTCGGCAGTTTCGATGAGCAGTTCTTC.

This clonotype was recorded many times. The chain combines TRBV12-3 or TRBV12-4 with TRBJ2-2, with 10 bases that match TRBD2. There are 19 residues in the CDR3. V gave up 5 bases and J gave up 1 base; unmatched junction bases: 13. The CDR3 DNA follows: TGTGCCAGCAGTCCTGATGGTAGCGGGAGGCTACAGAACACCGGGGAGCTGTTTTTT. Protein product: CASSPDGSGRLQNTGELFF.

This clonotype showed up just a few times. The chain carries TRBV4-2 and TRBJ2-1; D is unresolved. Trimming removed 0 bases at V and 10 bases at J, with 7 bases between. The CDR3 extends over 12 amino acids. The germline V gene has CDR1 LGHNA and CDR2 YNFKEQ. DNA of the CDR3: TGTGCCAGCAGCCAAGATGTACGGGAGCAGTTCTTC. Translating gives CASSQDVREQFF.

This clonotype was seen a few times. V usage is TRBV29-1 and J usage is TRBJ2-3, with 7 bases identical to TRBD1. The CDR3 totals 14 residues. V shed 3 bases and J 1 base; nucleotides not matched to a gene: 4. CDR1 is SQVTM and CDR2 is ANQGSEA in the germline V gene. The CDR3 here is CSVDPGQGTDTQYF. The CDR3 region has the DNA TGCAGCGTTGATCCCGGACAGGGCACAGATACGCAGTATTTT.

The V gene is TRBV24-1, the J gene TRBJ2-2; possibly TRBD1 for D (6 bases). The CDR3 totals 16 residues. With 1 base removed from V and 6 bases from J, the gap between germline ends came to 14 bases. Per germline, CDR1 KGHDR and CDR2 SFDVKD. DNA of the CDR3: TGTGCCACCAGTGATTTAGGGGGACAAGGGGCCGGGGAGCTGTTTTTT. This encodes CATSDLGGQGAGELFF.

This clonotype was observed at least ten times. The chain recombines TRBV6-2 or TRBV6-3 with TRBJ2-7; 7 bases line up with TRBD1. The V gene end was trimmed by 6 bases and the J gene end by 6 bases; junction bases not matched to a gene: 17. The CDR3 length is 16 residues. Germline CDR1 reads MNHEY; CDR2 reads SVGEGT. In DNA form, the CDR3 reads TGTGCCAGCAGCCCCCCCGAGTGGCAGGGGGAACGCGAGCAGTACTTC. Translating gives CASSPPEWQGEREQYF.

This clonotype showed up many times. The chain uses TRBV6-1 and TRBJ1-2, with a tentative D call TRBD1 (6 bases). The CDR3 contains 13 residues. From germline, CDR1 is MNHNS and CDR2 SASEGT. V lost 4 bases and J 4 bases, leaving 10 bases between the germline ends. CDR3 protein: CASSGDRTYGYTF. The CDR3 DNA reads as TGTGCCAGCAGTGGTGACAGGACCTATGGCTACACCTTC.

This clonotype was seen a few times. The CDR3 region has the DNA TGTGCCAGCAGCCAATGGCGGGTTGTGGGCACAGATACGCAGTATTTT. Amino acid sequence: CASSQWRVVGTDTQYF. The chain is built from TRBV14 and TRBJ2-3; D might be TRBD2 (5 bases). The V gene's germline CDR1 is SGHDN and CDR2 FVKESK. The CDR3 has 16 amino acids. The V gene lost 2 bases and the J gene lost 1 base, with 13 bases spanning the gap.

This chain connects TRBV11-3 to TRBJ2-2; tentatively, D is TRBD2 (7 bases). CDR1 is SGHNT and CDR2 is YENEEA in the germline V gene. Trimming shortened V by 4 bases and J by 5 bases, and 14 bases separated the two germline ends. The CDR3 length is 15 residues. CDR3: CASSWGGLVTGELFF. In nucleotides, the CDR3 is TGTGCCAGCAGCTGGGGGGGCTTGGTGACCGGGGAGCTGTTTTTT. Supplemented by reference TRBV11-3 and TRBJ2-2, the full variable domain reads EAGVVQSPRYKIIEKKQPVAFWCNPISGHNTLYWYLQNLGQGPELLIRYENEEAVDDSQLPKDRFSAERLKGVDSTLKIQPAELGDSAVYLCASSWGGLVTGELFFGEGSRLTVL.

This clonotype was counted at least ten times. The chain employs TRBV7-2 and TRBJ2-7; TRBD2 aligns across 11 bases. Germline V gene lookup returns CDR1 SGHTA and CDR2 FQGNSA. J gave up 4 bases and V 3 bases, and 5 bases lay outside the gene matches. The CDR3 length is 15 residues. The CDR3 sequence: CASSLYSGREYEQYF. The CDR3, as DNA: TGTGCCAGCAGCTTGTATAGCGGGAGGGAGTACGAGCAGTACTTC.

This clonotype was detected a few times. The chain joins TRBV19 to TRBJ2-7; 7 bases line up with TRBD1. This CDR3 has 15 residues. Germline V gives CDR1 LNHDA, CDR2 SQIVND (reference sequence). J gave up 4 bases and V 0 bases, and 6 bases lay outside the gene matches. DNA for the CDR3: TGTGCCAGTAGTATAGACGGACAGGACCCTTACGAGCAGTACTTC. Its protein product is CASSIDGQDPYEQYF.

The chain combines TRBV7-9 with TRBJ1-6, with D possibly TRBD1 on 5 matching bases. The V end lost 8 bases, the J end lost 8 bases, and 25 bases lay between the germline ends. The CDR3 runs 17 residues. Germline V lookup: CDR1 SEHNR, CDR2 FQNEAQ (reference sequence). The CDR3 sequence is CASRARGPTVRDSPLHF. In nucleotides, the CDR3 is TGTGCCAGCCGCGCCCGGGGCCCCACAGTGAGGGATTCACCCCTCCACTTT.

This clonotype was seen a handful of times. One base away lies a much larger clone, so this may be a sequencing read error. The chain recombines TRBV7-8 with TRBJ1-1; the D gene is possibly TRBD1 (6 bases). CDR3 size: 13 residues. Per germline, CDR1 SGHVS and CDR2 FQNEAQ. CDR3 in amino acids: CASSLWTATEASF. The CDR3 coding sequence is TGTGCCAGCAGCTTATGGACAGCCACTGAAGCTTCCTTT.

This clonotype was counted ten times or more. The chain links TRBV12-3 or TRBV12-4 to TRBJ1-1; the D gene is possibly TRBD1 (5 bases). V lost 7 bases to trimming and J lost 4 bases, with 16 bases between them. This CDR3 comprises 14 residues. The DNA of the CDR3 is TGTGCCAGCAAATCCTCGGGGGTAGTCACTGAAGCTTTCTTT. As protein: CASKSSGVVTEAFF.

CDR3 in amino acids: CASSQDTGQETQYF. CDR3 in DNA: TGCGCCAGCAGCCAAGATACCGGGCAAGAGACCCAGTACTTC. This chain uses TRBV4-1 with TRBJ2-5; D gene uncertain. The CDR3 is made up of 14 amino acids. The V end was cut by 0 bases, the J end by 2 bases, with 7 bases between. CDR1 and CDR2 (germline): MGHRA, YSYEKL.

In its sample, this clonotype was seen a few times. The rearrangement uses TRBV4-2 and TRBJ2-7; D might be TRBD2 (7 bases). This CDR3 region has 19 residues. CDR1 and CDR2 from the germline V gene are LGHNA and YNFKEQ. V was pared by 0 bases and J by 5 bases, with 26 bases between. Written as DNA, the CDR3 is TGTGCCAGCAGCCAAGACCGTACCGCGGGGGCGGGAACTCGTGACGAGCAGTACTTC. This translates into CASSQDRTAGAGTRDEQYF.

This clonotype was observed at least ten times. The CDR3, as DNA: TGTGCCAGCAGTTCGCGGACAGAAAACGATGAGCAGTTCTTC. Encoded protein: CASSSRTENDEQFF. The chain links TRBV28 to TRBJ2-1, with D perhaps TRBD1 (6 bases). V lost 4 bases, J lost 8 bases, and 15 bases lay in between. This CDR3 is built from 14 residues. The germline CDR1 and CDR2 sequences are MDHEN and SYDVKM. The variable domain in full, with the rest retrieved from reference TRBV28 and TRBJ2-1, is DVKVTQSSRYLVKRTGEKVFLECVQDMDHENMFWYRQDPGLGLRLIYFSYDVKMKEKGDIPEGYSVSREKKERFSLILESASTNQTSMYLCASSSRTENDEQFFGPGTRLTVL.

Regarding this clonotype: A read error is possible here, since a much larger clone lies one base away. The CDR3 end shows no conserved phenylalanine or tryptophan, and so a read error is likely. This chain joins TRBV18 and TRBJ1-5; tentatively, D is TRBD1 (5 bases). The V gene's germline CDR1 is KGHSH and CDR2 LQKENI. V lost 1 base to trimming and J lost 0 bases, with 10 bases between them. The CDR3 spans 16 residues. The CDR3 nucleotides are TGTGCCAGCTCACCACTGGGACGGGATAGCAATCAGCCCCAGCATATT. This codes for CASSPLGRDSNQPQHI.

This clonotype was observed at least ten times. Written as DNA, the CDR3 is TGTGCCAGCAGTTATCTTATCGGTGGAGTAGCTTTCTTT. This gives the protein CASSYLIGGVAFF. The V gene is TRBV12-3 or TRBV12-4, the J gene TRBJ1-1, with D uncertain. V was shortened by 4 bases and J by 10 bases, with 16 bases between the two germline ends. This CDR3 spans 13 amino acids.

The table lists this clonotype with many counts. This chain joins TRBV27 and TRBJ2-7; TRBD2 matches 13 bases. V was clipped by 5 bases and J by 2 bases; unmatched bases: 9. Germline V gives CDR1 MNHEY, CDR2 SMNVEV (reference sequence). The CDR3 contains 17 residues. CDR3 DNA sequence: TGTGCCAGCAGTCGCCCGGGACTAGCGGGACTCCCCTACGAGCAGTACTTC. Protein product: CASSRPGLAGLPYEQYF.

This clonotype was counted many times. The chain couples TRBV7-2 to TRBJ2-7; TRBD1 agrees at 7 bases. J was trimmed by 1 base and V by 4 bases; bases with no gene match: 7. CDR3 size: 15 residues. CDR1 and CDR2 from the germline V gene are SGHTA and FQGNSA. This CDR3 is CASSSTGLRSYEQYF. CDR3 sequence (DNA): TGTGCCAGCAGCTCGACAGGGTTAAGGTCCTACGAGCAGTACTTC.

This clonotype was counted many times. The chain combines TRBV12-3 or TRBV12-4 with TRBJ2-5; TRBD1 matches at 12 bases. V shed 7 bases, J shed 2 bases, and the junction held 8 bases outside the gene matches. The CDR3 loop spans 16 amino acids. The CDR3 loop is CASTAGDRGRQETQYF. In DNA, the CDR3 is TGTGCCAGCACAGCTGGGGACAGGGGGCGACAAGAGACCCAGTACTTC.

There are a few counts of this clonotype. This chain joins TRBV5-6 and TRBJ2-7; possible D gene TRBD2, 5 bases. Germline V lookup: CDR1 SGHDT, CDR2 YYEEEE. The CDR3 contains 16 residues. V was pared by 2 bases and J by 2 bases, with 17 bases between. The CDR3: CASSFFGGPTTYEQYF. Here the CDR3 DNA reads TGTGCCAGCAGCTTCTTCGGCGGGCCAACCACCTACGAGCAGTACTTC. Complete variable domain (other parts from reference TRBV5-6 and TRBJ2-7): DAGVTQSPTHLIKTRGQQVTLRCSPKSGHDTVSWYQQALGQGPQFIFQYYEEEERQRGNFPDRFSGHQFPNYSSELNVNALLLGDSALYLCASSFFGGPTTYEQYFGPGTRLTVT.

This clonotype was seen a few times. The chain recombines TRBV27 with TRBJ2-2, with TRBD1 identical over 9 bases. V lost 5 bases to trimming and J lost 15 bases; unmatched junction nucleotides: 7. Germline assignment: CDR1 MNHEY and CDR2 SMNVEV (reference sequence). The CDR3 runs to 12 residues. The CDR3 loop is CASSIGTGRMFF. The CDR3 DNA sequence: TGTGCCAGCAGTATAGGGACAGGGAGGATGTTTTTT.

This clonotype has ten or more counts. The chain couples TRBV28 to TRBJ2-7; 9 bases are a match to TRBD1. Germline CDR1 MDHEN, CDR2 SYDVKM. CDR3 size: 15 residues. The V and J ends lost 4 bases and 2 bases, in that order; junction bases with no gene match: 6. This CDR3 is CASSSMDRGAYEQYF. In nucleotides, the CDR3 is TGTGCCAGCAGTTCCATGGACAGGGGAGCCTACGAGCAGTACTTC.

For the CDR3, the DNA is TGTGCCAGCAGCCAAGATGGAGACGAGGGCCGTAGAGGGGAGACCCAGTACTTC. It codes for CASSQDGDEGRRGETQYF. V usage is TRBV14 and J usage is TRBJ2-5; D is perhaps TRBD2 (5 bases). This CDR3 has 18 residues. CDR1 and CDR2 from the germline V gene are SGHDN and FVKESK. Trimming took 0 bases from V and 5 from J, leaving 22 bases between them.

There are many counts of this clonotype. The chain couples TRBV27 to TRBJ2-7, with D hard to call. The CDR3 length is 13 residues. With 2 bases removed from V and 1 base from J, the gap between germline ends came to 6 bases. From germline, CDR1 is MNHEY and CDR2 SMNVEV (reference sequence). DNA of the CDR3: TGTGCCAGCAGTTTACACGCGTCCTACGAGCAGTACTTC. This translates into CASSLHASYEQYF.